The clone carrying this T cell receptor (beta chain) was seen at least ten times. This specimen belongs to a study of early T cells in non-severe SARS-CoV-2 infection. Via MiXCR, TCRdb re-called the 5' RACE reads, giving one row per CDR3 protein. The sample has around 64,000 distinct CDR3 sequences, about 12% seen once; the top ten hold over 1.2%. V shed 3 bases and J shed 7 bases, with 10 bases lying between them. Germline lookup yields CDR1 MDHEN and CDR2 SYDVKM. The CDR3 sequence is 12 residues long. The V call is TRBV28, the J call TRBJ2-7; a possible D gene is TRBD1 (6 bases). The source was whole blood, collected at baseline. The receptor was isolated from an adult who was a healthcare worker with PCR-confirmed SARS-CoV-2 infection or an uninfected control (not recorded which). CDR3 amino acids: CASSLVRGEQYF. In DNA form, the CDR3 reads TGTGCCAGCAGTTTGGTCAGGGGTGAGCAGTACTTC.